One sample yielded the 18 T cell receptor beta chains listed below, sequenced in a study of human T cells and chemical hapten exposure. In TCRdb, the RACE reads were re-called with MiXCR into one record per CDR3 protein. The sample includes 150,000 to 200,000 distinct CDR3 sequences, 20% to 25% of them seen just once. The sample's time point: patch test 1, 2 weeks after DPC sensitization. Indicated treatment: therapeutic diphenylcyclopropenone sensitization with weekly scalp DPC. The sample was whole blood, taken in connection with sensitization to the hapten diphenylcyclopropenone (DPC). These receptors were collected from a woman aged 45-65 years with alopecia areata. Some clones in this sample may be carry-over from other donors' samples.

This clonotype was counted a few times. The chain recombines TRBV29-1 with TRBJ2-5; no clear D gene. V gave up 5 bases and J gave up 5 bases, with 12 bases separating them. The CDR3 consists of 12 residues. Germline CDR1 SQVTM, CDR2 ANQGSEA. The CDR3 protein is CSVRKVGETQYF. As DNA, the CDR3 is TGCAGCGTTCGGAAAGTTGGGGAGACCCAGTACTTC.

This rearrangement joins TRBV20-1 to TRBJ1-1, with D perhaps matching TRBD1 (5 bases). Germline V gives CDR1 DFQATT, CDR2 SNEGSKA (reference sequence). V gave up 6 bases and J gave up 3 bases, with 20 bases separating them. This CDR3 is built from 15 residues. CDR3 protein: CSASSGFGTDTEAFF. CDR3 coding DNA: TGCAGTGCCTCGTCCGGGTTCGGGACTGACACTGAAGCTTTCTTT.

This chain connects TRBV3-1 to TRBJ2-5; 12 bases match TRBD2. The CDR3 sequence is 15 residues long. Germline V gene sequence: CDR1 LGHDT, CDR2 YNNKEL (reference sequence). The V and J ends lost 8 bases and 1 base, in that order; junction bases with no gene match: 5. For the CDR3, the DNA is TGTGCCAGCTCGGGACTAGCGGGTTTCCAAGAGACCCAGTACTTC. Translating it yields CASSGLAGFQETQYF.

This chain joins TRBV5-1 and TRBJ2-5, with TRBD2 matching 9 bases. Trimming removed 0 bases from V and 5 bases from J; junction bases left unmatched: 8. From germline, CDR1 is SGHRS and CDR2 YFSETQ. The CDR3 extends over 16 amino acids. CDR3 sequence reads: CASSLDVSGRGETQYF. The CDR3 region has the DNA TGCGCCAGCAGCTTGGATGTTAGCGGGAGAGGCGAGACCCAGTACTTC.

Here the CDR3 reads CASSNDRGHGLNEQFF. CDR3 bases: TGTGCCAGCAGCAATGACAGGGGGCATGGACTCAATGAGCAGTTCTTC. V gene TRBV5-8 combines with J gene TRBJ2-1; 10 bases are shared with TRBD1. Germline lookup yields CDR1 SGHTS and CDR2 YDEGEE. The V gene end was trimmed by 4 bases and the J gene end by 6 bases; junction bases not matched to a gene: 10. This CDR3 is 16 amino acids long. Full variable domain (missing parts from reference TRBV5-8 and TRBJ2-1): EAGVTQSPTHLIKTRGQQATLRCSPISGHTSVYWYQQALGLGLQFLLWYDEGEERNRGNFPPRFSGRQFPNYSSELNVNALELEDSALYLCASSNDRGHGLNEQFFGPGTRLTVL.

J is TRBJ1-4 and V is TRBV12-3 or TRBV12-4; D possibly corresponds to TRBD1 (6 bases). The CDR3 is 15 residues long. The ends were cut back, 6 bases at V and 8 bases at J, with 19 bases in the middle. The CDR3 sequence: CASRGSKGGREKLFF. CDR3 bases: TGTGCCAGCAGAGGATCTAAGGGGGGGAGGGAAAAACTGTTTTTT.

This clonotype was picked up a small number of times. The V gene is TRBV10-1, the J gene TRBJ2-3; 9 nucleotides agree with TRBD2. Trimming took 0 bases from V and 3 from J; bases not matched to a gene: 10. The CDR3 sequence is 18 residues long. Germline V gene data show CDR1 as WNHNN and CDR2 as SYGVQD (reference sequence). CDR3 DNA sequence: TGCGCCAGCAGTGAGTCGAGATTAGCGGGAGCCTTGACAGATACGCAGTATTTT. Protein sequence: CASSESRLAGALTDTQYF.

V gene TRBV20-1 combines with J gene TRBJ1-1; TRBD1 agrees at 7 bases. The CDR3 loop spans 14 amino acids. Germline lookup yields CDR1 DFQATT and CDR2 SNEGSKA (reference sequence). The V gene end was trimmed by 3 bases and the J gene end by 5 bases; junction bases not matched to a gene: 9. The CDR3 loop is CSASPTGILTEAFF. Here the CDR3 DNA reads TGCAGTGCTAGTCCGACAGGGATTCTTACTGAAGCTTTCTTT.

As regards this clonotype: The junction does not match germline at one end; this may be a read error. The rearrangement links TRBV4-3 to TRBJ1-4; the D is unclear. In germline, CDR1 is LGHNA, CDR2 YSLEER. CDR3 length: 16 residues. In DNA form, the CDR3 reads TGTGCCAGCAGACAAGATATAAGGCTGCCTAATGAAAAACTGTTTTTT. Translating it yields CASRQDIRLPNEKLFF.

J is TRBJ1-4 and V is TRBV4-2, with 7 nucleotides matching TRBD1. Germline values: CDR1 LGHNA, CDR2 YNFKEQ. The V segment lost 0 bases and the J segment 7 bases; nucleotides outside the gene matches: 5. This CDR3 has 15 amino acids. CDR3 residues: CASSQDSGGFEKLFF. Here the CDR3 DNA reads TGTGCCAGCAGCCAAGATTCAGGGGGATTTGAAAAACTGTTTTTT.

The chain couples TRBV21-1 to TRBJ2-7; the table's D call of TRBD1 was not tested on the DNA. TRBV21-1 is labeled a pseudogene. The CDR3 is 11 residues long. The CDR3 region is CASSKEGRLYF. Here the CDR3 DNA reads TGTGCCAGCAGCAAAGAGGGACGGCTTTACTTC.

This clonotype has more than one count but fewer than ten. The V gene is TRBV20-1, the J gene TRBJ2-3, with TRBD2 as a possible D gene (6 bases). The V and J ends lost 8 bases and 6 bases respectively, with 18 bases between them. The CDR3 spans 13 residues. Germline loops: CDR1 DFQATT, CDR2 SNEGSKA (reference sequence). The CDR3 nucleotides read TGCAGTACCCTATACGCGGGACCGGATACGCAGTATTTT. Translated, it gives CSTLYAGPDTQYF.

The V gene is TRBV5-6, the J gene TRBJ2-2; 14 nucleotides align to TRBD2. The CDR3 is made up of 20 amino acids. In germline, CDR1 is SGHDT, CDR2 YYEEEE. V lost 3 bases, J lost 0 bases, and 10 bases stayed unmatched. CDR3 in amino acids: CASSSENRLAGGPNTGELFF. The CDR3 DNA is TGTGCCAGCAGCTCCGAAAACCGACTAGCGGGAGGGCCGAACACCGGGGAGCTGTTTTTT. The full variable domain, in which reference TRBV5-6 and TRBJ2-2 provide the parts outside the CDR3, is DAGVTQSPTHLIKTRGQQVTLRCSPKSGHDTVSWYQQALGQGPQFIFQYYEEEERQRGNFPDRFSGHQFPNYSSELNVNALLLGDSALYLCASSSENRLAGGPNTGELFFGEGSRLTVL.

V and J are TRBV6-2 or TRBV6-3 and TRBJ2-1; 9 nucleotides align to TRBD2. Germline V gene data show CDR1 as MNHEY and CDR2 as SVGEGT. With V trimmed by 5 bases and J by 2 bases, 7 bases remained unmatched. The CDR3 is 16 residues long. The CDR3 region is CASSLIAGEAYNEQFF. DNA of the CDR3: TGTGCCAGCAGTCTGATAGCGGGAGAGGCCTACAATGAGCAGTTCTTC.

This clonotype was detected only a few times. This chain uses TRBV29-1 with TRBJ1-1; D is possibly TRBD1 (6 bases). Germline values: CDR1 SQVTM, CDR2 ANQGSEA. V was pared by 6 bases and J by 1 base, with 18 bases between. The CDR3 covers 15 residues. The CDR3 DNA reads as TGCAGCGTCGACCGTGGACAGACGGGGAACACTGAAGCTTTCTTT. Translated, it gives CSVDRGQTGNTEAFF.

This clonotype was found many times. The CDR3 DNA reads TGTGCCAGCAGTCAGGGACACTCTGACTCCTACGAGCAGTACTTC. Its protein is CASSQGHSDSYEQYF. The rearrangement uses TRBV2 and TRBJ2-7; a weak D match, TRBD1 (6 bases). There are 15 residues in the CDR3. Between the trimmed V and J ends, which lost 5 bases and 0 bases, there was a span of 14 bases. CDR1 is SNHLY and CDR2 is FYNNEI in the germline V gene.

This clonotype was observed many times. V usage is TRBV28 and J usage is TRBJ1-2, with 7 bases that match TRBD1. CDR3 length: 13 residues. The V segment lost 4 bases and the J segment 4 bases; nucleotides outside the gene matches: 3. Germline-derived CDR1 and CDR2 are MDHEN and SYDVKM. The CDR3 sequence is CASSSGQIYGYTF. CDR3 DNA: TGTGCCAGCAGTTCGGGACAGATCTATGGCTACACCTTC.

This rearrangement joins TRBV18 to TRBJ1-4, with TRBD1 as a possible D gene (6 bases). In germline, CDR1 is KGHSH, CDR2 LQKENI. The CDR3 runs to 14 residues. The V and J ends lost 2 bases and 6 bases respectively, with 10 bases between them. The chain's CDR3 is CASSPRRTDEKLFF. CDR3 DNA sequence: TGTGCCAGCTCACCAAGGCGGACAGATGAAAAACTGTTTTTT.